These 5 T cell receptor beta chains were all obtained from the same sample, sequenced in a study of shared clonotypes between healthy human individuals. This table comes from immunoSEQ multiplex PCR, and its TCRdb copy is limited to in-frame clones, with some not included. The table includes some 380,000 clones, 90% to 97% detected once. Sequenced input: memory CD8+ T cells sorted from blood. Subset noted: CD45RO+ cells pooled with CCR7-negative TemRA cells. All receptors derive from a man aged 30-40 years in good health.

The chain joins TRBV27 to TRBJ2-5; D may be TRBD1 or TRBD2 (5 bases each). The CDR3 loop spans 15 amino acids. CDR1 and CDR2 (germline): MNHEY, SMNVEV (reference sequence). The ends were cut back, 5 bases at V and 7 bases at J, with 20 bases in the middle. The CDR3 reads CASSTLPSGRTTQYF. In nucleotides, the CDR3 is TGTGCCAGCAGTACACTCCCGTCGGGACGTACGACCCAGTACTTC.

V is TRBV30 and J is TRBJ2-7, with 7 bases matching TRBD1. The CDR3 extends over 16 amino acids. The germline V gene encodes CDR1 GTSNPN and CDR2 SVGIG (reference sequence). With V trimmed by 3 bases and J by 0 bases, 11 bases remained unmatched. The CDR3: CAWRSSRPGGSYEQYF. Written as DNA, the CDR3 is TGTGCCTGGAGGTCAAGTCGCCCAGGGGGCTCCTACGAGCAGTACTTC. Supplemented by reference TRBV30 and TRBJ2-7, the full variable domain reads SQTIHQWPATLVQPVGSPLSLECTVEGTSNPNLYWYRQAAGRGLQLLFYSVGIGQISSEVPQNLSASRPQDRQFILSSKKLLLSDSGFYLCAWRSSRPGGSYEQYFGPGTRLTVT.

This clone was observed a single time. The chain has TRBV19 and TRBJ1-5, with no clear D. Trimming took off 3 bases at V and 6 bases at J, with 9 bases between the two ends. In germline, CDR1 is LNHDA, CDR2 SQIVND (reference sequence). This CDR3 spans 13 amino acids. The CDR3 spells CASSIERGQPQHF. The CDR3 DNA reads TGTGCCAGTAGTATTGAGCGAGGTCAGCCCCAGCATTTT.

The chain uses TRBV2 and TRBJ2-2, with 10 nucleotides matching TRBD2. Trimming removed 3 bases from V and 8 bases from J; junction bases left unmatched: 3. CDR3 size: 14 residues. In germline, CDR1 is SNHLY, CDR2 FYNNEI. The CDR3 DNA reads TGTGCCAGCAGTGAGGCTAGCGGGAGTGGGGAGCTGTTTTTT. Translating gives CASSEASGSGELFF.

About this clone: The identical CDR3 is also encoded by other nucleotide sequences in the sample. The V call is TRBV20-1, the J call TRBJ2-2; D remains ambiguous. CDR3 length: 8 amino acids. Trimming shortened V by 6 bases and J by 8 bases, and 1 base separated the two germline ends. Germline V gene sequence: CDR1 DFQATT, CDR2 SNEGSKA (reference sequence). This chain's CDR3 is CSAGELFF. CDR3 DNA sequence: TGCAGTGCGGGGGAGCTGTTTTTT.